This T cell receptor (beta chain) was profiled in a study of graft-versus-host responses after intestinal transplantation. Study-wide findings and caveats: Present in recipient marrow, GvH clones included some that appeared first in ileum or blood. Circulating GvH clone levels at their peak were associated with HvG declines (early post-transplant).

For this clone: Its matching antigen is unknown.

The protocol was immunoSEQ multiplex PCR, while the TCRdb copy is restricted to in-frame clones and leaves out a portion. This table holds around 90,000 clones, over 80% found once. Germline V gene sequence: CDR1 PRHDT, CDR2 FYEKMQ (reference sequence). V was trimmed by 5 bases and J by 7 bases, leaving 17 bases between them. This CDR3 comprises 15 residues. This specimen consisted of unstimulated CD8+ T cells sorted from spleen or lymph node cells, obtained before transplant. The rearrangement links TRBV13 to TRBJ2-2; D may be TRBD1 (6 bases). This receptor was obtained from a human donor who was the organ donor for an intestinal transplant. The CDR3 DNA sequence: TGTGCCAGCAGCCCTCAGGGGTCTGGGGGCGGGGAGCTGTTTTTT. This encodes CASSPQGSGGGELFF.